This TCR beta chain was found in a study of OX40 agonist ivuxolimab in advanced cancers. Points from the study as a whole: Partial responders treated at 0.1-3.0 mg/kg exhibited clonal expansion among the lowest measured. CD4+ and CD8+ blood T cells expanded clonally by week 6 at 0.1 to 3.0 mg/kg.

Profiling relied on immunoSEQ multiplex PCR, and the TCRdb table lists in-frame clones only, not all of them. This table holds about 54,000 clones, around 89% found once. Only one count was recorded for this clone. What it binds is unknown. The sequences come from CD4+ or CD8+ T cells sorted from blood, collected in a trial of the OX40 agonist ivuxolimab. The sequence came from an adult with an advanced solid tumor such as melanoma, head and neck, liver or kidney cancer.

This CDR3 is CASSLAGAPYNEQFF. The CDR3 region has the DNA TGCGCCAGCAGCTTGGCAGGGGCCCCATACAATGAGCAGTTCTTC. This chain joins TRBV5-1 and TRBJ2-1, with D possibly TRBD1 on 6 matching bases. Germline V CDR1 and CDR2: SGHRS, YFSETQ. The CDR3 runs 15 residues. With 0 bases removed from V and 4 bases from J, the gap between germline ends came to 11 bases.